This TCR beta chain was profiled in a study of Graves' ophthalmopathy and Graves' hyperthyroidism. Study details: Researchers classed hyperthyroidism as stable given no ophthalmopathy within 18 months of follow-up.

The CDR3 loop spans 15 amino acids. Trimming left V 7 bases short and J 4 bases short, with 19 bases between. Germline CDR1 SGHAT, CDR2 FQNNGV. Certain patients were not enrolled. These were patients with other autoimmune diseases, uncontrolled infections, pregnancy or lactation. The diagnosis combined clinical symptoms, thyroxine, TRAb, thyroid ultrasound and orbital computed tomography scans. This clonotype occurred once. What it binds is not known. Transcripts of RNA were the source for amplifying TCR beta CDR3 regions. An opening RT-PCR round employed HTBI primers and preceded a second-round multiplex PCR. In TCRdb, the multiplex PCR reads were re-called with MiXCR into one record per CDR3 protein. There are 500,000 to 700,000 distinct CDR3 sequences in the sample; just under 40% occur only once, and about 4.6% lies in the top ten. Study results and caveats: With around 70% sensitivity and roughly 72% specificity, the model predicted ophthalmopathy progression.

Sequenced sample: peripheral blood or thyroid tissue (not recorded which). This clonotype was sampled from an adult man with Graves' hyperthyroidism. V usage is TRBV11-2 and J usage is TRBJ1-1, with D uncertain. CDR3 residues: CASTPSRGWSTEAFF. CDR3 DNA: TGTGCCAGCACTCCCTCCCGTGGGTGGTCCACTGAAGCTTTCTTT.